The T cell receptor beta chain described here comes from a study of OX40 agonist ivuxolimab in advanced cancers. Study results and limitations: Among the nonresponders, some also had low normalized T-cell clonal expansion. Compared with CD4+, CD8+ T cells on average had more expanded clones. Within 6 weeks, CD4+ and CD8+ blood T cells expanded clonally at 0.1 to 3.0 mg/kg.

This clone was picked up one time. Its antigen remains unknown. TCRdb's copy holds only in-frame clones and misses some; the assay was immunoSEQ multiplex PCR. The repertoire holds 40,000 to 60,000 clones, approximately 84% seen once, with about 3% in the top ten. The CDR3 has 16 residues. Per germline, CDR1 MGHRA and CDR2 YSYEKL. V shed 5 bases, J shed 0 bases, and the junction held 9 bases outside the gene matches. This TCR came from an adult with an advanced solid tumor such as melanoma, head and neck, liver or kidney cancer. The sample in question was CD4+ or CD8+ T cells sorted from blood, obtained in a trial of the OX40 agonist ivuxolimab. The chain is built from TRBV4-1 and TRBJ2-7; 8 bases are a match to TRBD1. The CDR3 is CASSTGGFRSSYEQYF. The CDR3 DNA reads TGCGCCAGCAGCACAGGGGGATTCCGGAGCTCCTACGAGCAGTACTTC.